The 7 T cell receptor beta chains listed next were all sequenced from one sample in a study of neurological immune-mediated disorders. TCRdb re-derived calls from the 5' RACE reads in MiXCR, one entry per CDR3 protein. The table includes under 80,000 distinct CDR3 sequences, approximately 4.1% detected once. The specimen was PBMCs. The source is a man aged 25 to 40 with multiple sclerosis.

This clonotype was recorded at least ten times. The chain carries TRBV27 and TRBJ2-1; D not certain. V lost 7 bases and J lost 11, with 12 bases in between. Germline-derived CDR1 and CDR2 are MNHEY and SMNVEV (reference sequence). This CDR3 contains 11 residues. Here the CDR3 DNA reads TGTGCCAGCAACCTTGACGGAAAGCAGTTCTTC. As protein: CASNLDGKQFF.

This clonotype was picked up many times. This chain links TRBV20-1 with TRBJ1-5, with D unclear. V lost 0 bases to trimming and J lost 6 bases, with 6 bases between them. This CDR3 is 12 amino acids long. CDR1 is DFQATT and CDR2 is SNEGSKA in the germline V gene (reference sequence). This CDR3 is CSARDALQPQHF. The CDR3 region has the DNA TGCAGTGCTAGAGATGCCCTTCAGCCCCAGCATTTT.

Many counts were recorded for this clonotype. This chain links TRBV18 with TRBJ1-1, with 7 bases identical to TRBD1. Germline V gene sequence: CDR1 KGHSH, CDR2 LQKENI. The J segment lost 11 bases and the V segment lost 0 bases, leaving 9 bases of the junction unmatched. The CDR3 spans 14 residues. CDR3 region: CASSPPSKTGQAFF. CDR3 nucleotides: TGTGCCAGCTCACCACCGTCGAAGACAGGGCAGGCTTTCTTT.

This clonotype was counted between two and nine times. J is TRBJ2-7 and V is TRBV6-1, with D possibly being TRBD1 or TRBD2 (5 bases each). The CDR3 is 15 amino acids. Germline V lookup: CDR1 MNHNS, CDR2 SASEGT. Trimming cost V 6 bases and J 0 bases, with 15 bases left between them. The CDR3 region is CASSVASGSSYEQYF. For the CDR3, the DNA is TGTGCCAGCAGCGTAGCGTCAGGGTCCTCCTACGAGCAGTACTTC.

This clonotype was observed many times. The CDR3 DNA is TGCGCCAGCAGCTTGTCCATACTTGGACAGGGTTTTGTGAGGACTGAAGCTTTCTTT. Protein sequence: CASSLSILGQGFVRTEAFF. The chain has TRBV5-1 and TRBJ1-1; TRBD1 matches 8 bases. Germline CDR1 and CDR2: SGHRS and YFSETQ. V was clipped by 1 base and J by 5 bases; unmatched bases: 19. The length of the CDR3 is 19 residues.

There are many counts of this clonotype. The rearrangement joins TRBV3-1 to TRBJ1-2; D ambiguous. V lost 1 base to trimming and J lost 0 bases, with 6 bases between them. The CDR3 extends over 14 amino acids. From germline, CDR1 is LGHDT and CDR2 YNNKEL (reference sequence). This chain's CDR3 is CASSQAGTNYGYTF. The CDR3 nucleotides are TGTGCCAGCAGCCAAGCAGGAACTAACTATGGCTACACCTTC.

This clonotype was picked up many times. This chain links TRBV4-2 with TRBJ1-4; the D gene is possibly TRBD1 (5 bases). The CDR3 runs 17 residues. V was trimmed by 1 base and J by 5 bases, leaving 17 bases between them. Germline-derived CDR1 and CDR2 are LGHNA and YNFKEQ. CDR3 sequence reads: CASSQAHRSGGNEKLFF. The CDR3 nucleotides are TGTGCCAGCAGCCAAGCCCACCGGAGCGGGGGGAATGAAAAACTGTTTTTT.